These T cell receptor beta chains were read from a single sample in a study of shared clonotypes between healthy human individuals. Method: immunoSEQ multiplex PCR; TCRdb's copy keeps in-frame clones and lacks some. The data hold 2 million to 2.5 million clones, with under 97% observed a single time. Specimen: naive CD4+ T cells sorted from blood. These receptors were obtained from a man younger than 35 in good health. The CDR3 runs from the conserved cysteine through the conserved F or W. The D gene is left open where the match is weak. Expanded clones get a size class; other rows say once, few or many, or leave the size out.

TRBV6-4,once,-,TRBJ1-5,TGTGCCAGCAGTGATCGTTGGGGGAAAGTGGGCAATCAGCCCCAGCATTTT,CASSDRWGKVGNQPQHF
TRBV11-2,-,-,TRBJ2-1,TGTGCCAGCAGCTTAGTGGGGAAATATCAAGGTCCCTACAATGAGCAGTTCTTC,CASSLVGKYQGPYNEQFF
TRBV18,-,TRBD2,TRBJ2-3,TGTGCCAGCTCACCGCCGGGACTAGCGGGGGGAACAGATACGCAGTATTTT,CASSPPGLAGGTDTQYF
TRBV7-2,-,TRBD1,TRBJ2-7,TGTGCCAGCAGCCCTAAACGGACAGGGGCTTCCTACGAGCAGTACTTC,CASSPKRTGASYEQYF
TRBV18,-,-,TRBJ2-1,TGTGCCAGCTCGGGCCCCTACAATGAGCAGTTCTTC,CASSGPYNEQFF
TRBV5-8,-,TRBD2,TRBJ2-3,TGTGCCAGCAGCTTTACTAGCGGGGGGGCAGATACGCAGTATTTT,CASSFTSGGADTQYF
TRBV12-5,-,-,TRBJ2-1,TGTGCCTCGCTTCGACCCGCACTCTCCTACAATGAGCAGTTCTTC,CASLRPALSYNEQFF
TRBV11-2,-,-,TRBJ1-2,TGTGCCAGCAGCTTAAGTGGAAGGGGACCATATGGCTACACCTTC,CASSLSGRGPYGYTF
TRBV15,-,-,TRBJ1-1,TGTGCCACCAGCAGAGAGGTGAACACTGAAGCTTTCTTT,CATSREVNTEAFF
TRBV28,-,-,TRBJ2-7,TGTGCCAGCAGTTCGGGAACAGCTGTGGACGAGCAGTACTTC,CASSSGTAVDEQYF
TRBV6-1,once,TRBD1,TRBJ1-5,TGTGCCAGCACCGTGGGGACAGGGGGCAATCAGCCCCAGCATTTT,CASTVGTGGNQPQHF
TRBV19,-,-,TRBJ1-5,TGTGCCAGTAGTGAAACAGGGACCAATCAGCCCCAGCATTTT,CASSETGTNQPQHF
TRBV11-2,few,-,TRBJ1-1,TGTGCCAGCAGCCCTCTTCTGAACACTGAAGCTTTCTTT,CASSPLLNTEAFF
TRBV11-3,-,-,TRBJ2-7,TGTGCCAGCAGCTTATTAGGGTCCCACGAGCAGTACTTC,CASSLLGSHEQYF
TRBV6-6,-,-,TRBJ2-5,TGTGCCAGCAGTTATACGGGGGCCGAGGAGACCCAGTACTTC,CASSYTGAEETQYF
TRBV27,-,-,TRBJ2-7,TGTGCCAGCAGTCTCATCCGACTAATTACGACTGATTACGAGCAGTACTTC,CASSLIRLITTDYEQYF
TRBV7-2,-,TRBD1,TRBJ2-2,TGTGCCAGCAGCTTAGACCCACCCGGGACAGGGGATCGGCTGTTTTTT,CASSLDPPGTGDRLFF
TRBV6-5,-,-,TRBJ1-6,TGTGCCAGCAGCGAAACAGGGAACGGAGATTCACCCCTCCACTTT,CASSETGNGDSPLHF
TRBV6-1,-,TRBD1,TRBJ2-3,TGTGCCAGCAGTGAATCAGGGGGCAGGAGCTCAGATACGCAGTATTTT,CASSESGGRSSDTQYF
TRBV29-1,-,-,TRBJ1-1,TGCAGCGTTGCCCACGGGGGGAACACTGAAGCTTTCTTT,CSVAHGGNTEAFF
TRBV29-1,-,-,TRBJ1-5,TGCAGCGTTGGAAATAGTAATACAGGGAATCAGCCCCAGCATTTT,CSVGNSNTGNQPQHF
TRBV7-9,once,-,TRBJ2-5,TGTGCCAGCAGCTTAGCGCACGCCGGGGCCCAGTACTTC,CASSLAHAGAQYF
TRBV11-2,-,-,TRBJ2-7,TGTGCCAGCAGCTTCACAGGGTTGCACAACGAGCAGTACTTC,CASSFTGLHNEQYF
TRBV10-3,-,TRBD1,TRBJ1-2,TGTGCCATCAGTGAACAGAGGACAGGGACTGGCTACACCTTC,CAISEQRTGTGYTF
TRBV5-1,-,-,TRBJ2-1,TGCGCCAGCAGCTTGGACCGCCTCAACGAGCAGTTCTTC,CASSLDRLNEQFF
TRBV6-1,-,-,TRBJ1-2,TGTGCCAGCAGTGTGGGGGGGCCCTATGGCTACACCTTC,CASSVGGPYGYTF
TRBV5-1,-,-,TRBJ2-7,TGCGCCAGCAGCTTGGTAGGCCGATCCTACGAGCAGTACTTC,CASSLVGRSYEQYF
TRBV10-3,-,-,TRBJ2-2,TGTGCCGTCAGGGACGACAGTCACACCGGGGAGCTGTTTTTT,CAVRDDSHTGELFF
TRBV9,-,-,TRBJ2-5,TGTGCCAGCAGCGTAACTTCACAGGGCGAGACCCAGTACTTC,CASSVTSQGETQYF
TRBV19,-,-,TRBJ2-3,TGTGCCAGTAGTAGCGCACGCGGTACCCCAAGGGAGACGCAGTATTTT,CASSSARGTPRETQYF
TRBV19,-,TRBD1,TRBJ1-2,TGTGCCAGTAGACCACCCTCGACAGGGGGCCTTGGCTACACCTTC,CASRPPSTGGLGYTF
TRBV6-1,-,-,TRBJ1-6,TGTGCCAGCAGTGTCGGGCTTATGACACCCCTCCACTTT,CASSVGLMTPLHF